This TCR beta chain appears in the sequencing data of a study of graft-versus-host responses after intestinal transplantation. Background on the study: Anti-thymocyte globulin served as induction for all recipients, who then took tacrolimus and steroids for about 3 years. Study-wide results and limits: When patients had graft-donor T cell macrochimerism, their allografts held high graft-versus-host to host-versus-graft clonal ratios.

The V gene's germline CDR1 is MNHNY and CDR2 SVGAGI (reference sequence). CDR3 size: 12 residues. V dropped 8 bases and J dropped 7 bases, with 9 bases sitting between them. Generated by immunoSEQ multiplex PCR, the TCRdb table keeps only in-frame clones and is missing some. The data show tens of thousands of clones, about 95% seen once. With regard to this clone: The antigen is unknown.

The TCR was taken from a human donor who was the organ donor for an intestinal transplant. The sequencing here drew on unstimulated CD4+ T cells sorted from spleen or lymph node cells, taken before transplant. The rearrangement uses TRBV6-6 and TRBJ1-6; D is unresolved. CDR3 sequence (DNA): TGTGCCAGCGGCATCTCGAATTCACCCCTCCACTTT. Translation gives CASGISNSPLHF.